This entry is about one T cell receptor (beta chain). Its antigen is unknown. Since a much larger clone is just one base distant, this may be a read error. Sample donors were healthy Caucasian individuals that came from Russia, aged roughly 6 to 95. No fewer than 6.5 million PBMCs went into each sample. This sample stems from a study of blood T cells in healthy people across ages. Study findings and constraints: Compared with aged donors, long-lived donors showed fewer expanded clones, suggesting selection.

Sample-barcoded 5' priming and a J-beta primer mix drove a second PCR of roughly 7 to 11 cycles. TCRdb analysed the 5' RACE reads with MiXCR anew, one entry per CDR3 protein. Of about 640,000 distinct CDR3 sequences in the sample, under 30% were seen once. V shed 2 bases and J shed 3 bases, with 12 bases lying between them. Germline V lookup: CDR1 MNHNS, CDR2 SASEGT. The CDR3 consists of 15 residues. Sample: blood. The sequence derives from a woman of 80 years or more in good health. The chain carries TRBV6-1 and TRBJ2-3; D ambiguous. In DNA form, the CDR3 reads TGTGCCAGCAGTGAATGGGTGGTTTTTACAGATACGCAGTATTTT. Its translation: CASSEWVVFTDTQYF.